A selection of T cell receptor beta chains follows, all from one sample in a study of cytomegalovirus exposure and HLA in healthy donors. TCRdb keeps only in-frame clones here, not all; method: immunoSEQ multiplex PCR. The sample shows approximately 97,000 clones, 81% of them seen only once. The sample consisted of PBMCs. Every receptor here comes from a woman aged 70-85 years in good health and CMV-seropositive. CDR3s include the opening cysteine and the closing phenylalanine or tryptophan. A D gene is named only where the DNA matches it firmly. The listing skips clone size in some rows; elsewhere it reads once, few, many or a size class.

D gene	V gene	CDR3 length	J gene	clone size	CDR3 protein	CDR3 DNA
TRBD1	TRBV27	13	TRBJ2-1	-	CASSAYSGTAVFF	TGTGCCAGCAGTGCGTACTCCGGGACAGCTGTGTTCTTC
-	TRBV5-5	15	TRBJ2-5	-	CASSLAGLTGETQYF	TGTGCCAGCAGCTTGGCCGGCCTTACGGGAGAGACCCAGTACTTC
TRBD1	TRBV30	17	TRBJ2-5	-	CAWRILQGATDLETQYF	TGTGCCTGGCGAATCCTCCAGGGGGCGACGGATCTGGAGACCCAGTACTTC
TRBD2	TRBV27	18	TRBJ2-3	-	CASSLSDFGGRAADTQYF	TGTGCCAGCAGTTTATCGGACTTTGGCGGGAGGGCCGCAGATACGCAGTATTTT
TRBD2	TRBV4-2	22	TRBJ2-3	-	CASSQDQAGGIAGVSSTDTQYF	TGTGCCAGCAGCCAAGATCAGGCGGGGGGGATAGCGGGAGTTTCCAGCACAGATACGCAGTATTTT
-	TRBV5-8	15	TRBJ2-3	-	CASSSQGHSTDTQYF	TGTGCCAGCAGCTCACAGGGACATTCCACAGATACGCAGTATTTT
-	TRBV19	12	TRBJ1-1	-	CASSIRNTEAFF	TGTGCCAGTAGTATTCGGAACACTGAAGCTTTCTTT
TRBD2	TRBV5-1	19	TRBJ2-2	-	CASSPGGALARLNTGELFF	TGCGCCAGCAGCCCGGGCGGAGCACTAGCGCGATTGAACACCGGGGAGCTGTTTTTT
-	TRBV21-1	15	TRBJ1-2	-	CASTAGPLYSSGYTF	TGTGCCAGCACCGCTGGCCCACTCTACTCTAGTGGCTACACCTTC
TRBD1	TRBV14	13	TRBJ2-7	-	CASSQDRGYEQYF	TGTGCCAGCAGCCAGGACAGGGGCTACGAGCAGTACTTC
-	TRBV18	13	TRBJ1-1	-	CASSPKGGTEAFF	TGTGCCAGCTCACCTAAAGGGGGCACTGAAGCTTTCTTT
-	TRBV5-8	15	TRBJ2-7	-	CASSLAQSLRREQYF	TGTGCCAGCAGCTTGGCACAGTCGCTCCGTCGGGAGCAGTACTTC
TRBD2	TRBV19	17	TRBJ2-2	-	CASSIKTSGSGTGELFF	TGTGCCAGTAGTATCAAGACTAGCGGGAGTGGTACCGGAGAGCTGTTTTTT
TRBD1	TRBV5-1	17	TRBJ2-1	-	CASSFQPGQGVNNEQFF	TGCGCCAGCAGCTTTCAACCGGGACAGGGGGTAAACAATGAGCAGTTCTTC
TRBD2	TRBV4-2	17	TRBJ2-4	-	CASSQDLGLAATNIQYF	TGTGCCAGCAGCCAAGATCTTGGACTAGCGGCCACAAACATTCAGTACTTC
TRBD1	TRBV7-2	14	TRBJ2-7	-	CASSPQPTGPEQYF	TGTGCCAGCAGCCCCCAACCGACAGGGCCCGAGCAGTACTTC
-	TRBV7-6	13	TRBJ1-6	-	CARSRLSNSPLHF	TGTGCCAGGTCTCGTCTCTCTAATTCACCCCTCCACTTT
-	TRBV7-6	15	TRBJ1-1	-	CASSAYEGPGTEAFF	TGTGCCAGCAGCGCATATGAGGGCCCAGGCACTGAAGCTTTCTTT
TRBD2	TRBV28	14	TRBJ2-1	-	CASRLSSGLNEQFF	TGTGCCAGCAGATTATCTAGCGGGCTTAATGAGCAGTTCTTC
-	TRBV4-2	15	TRBJ1-2	-	CASSQSKGGTYGYTF	TGTGCCAGCAGCCAGTCTAAAGGGGGAACCTATGGCTACACCTTC
-	TRBV5-6	15	TRBJ1-5	-	CASSLSRDSNQPQHF	TGTGCCAGCAGCTTGTCCAGGGATAGCAATCAGCCCCAGCATTTT
TRBD1	TRBV25-1	17	TRBJ2-6	-	CASSKPQTGSGANVLTF	TGTGCCAGCAGTAAGCCTCAGACAGGGTCGGGGGCCAACGTCCTGACTTTC
TRBD1	TRBV29-1	14	TRBJ2-3	-	CSGDRGLGTDTQYF	TGCAGCGGAGACAGGGGGCTTGGCACAGATACGCAGTATTTT
TRBD1	TRBV7-8	14	TRBJ1-2	few	CASSLDRKNYGYTF	TGTGCCAGCAGCTTGGACAGGAAGAACTATGGCTACACCTTC
TRBD1	TRBV7-9	16	TRBJ2-5	-	CASSLMDRAVQETQYF	TGTGCCAGCAGCTTGATGGACAGGGCGGTTCAAGAGACCCAGTACTTC
TRBD2	TRBV7-9	14	TRBJ2-4	-	CASSLGLAANIQYF	TGTGCCAGCAGCTTAGGACTAGCGGCCAACATTCAGTACTTC
-	TRBV29-1	15	TRBJ2-2	few	CSVEDAPGGTGELFF	TGCAGCGTTGAAGATGCTCCAGGGGGGACCGGGGAGCTGTTTTTT
TRBD1	TRBV11-3	16	TRBJ2-5	-	CASSLSGTGGQETQYF	TGTGCCAGCAGCTTATCCGGGACAGGGGGCCAAGAGACCCAGTACTTC
-	TRBV6-1	13	TRBJ2-1	once	CATSAGTYNEQFF	TGTGCCACCTCCGCGGGCACCTACAATGAGCAGTTCTTC
-	TRBV4-3	13	TRBJ1-2	few	CASSQDRDTGYTF	TGCGCCAGCAGCCAAGACAGGGACACGGGCTACACCTTC
-	TRBV10-2	11	TRBJ2-5	-	CASTSQETQYF	TGCGCCAGCACATCCCAAGAGACCCAGTACTTC
-	TRBV14	15	TRBJ2-5	-	CASSQGIRETETQYF	TGTGCCAGCAGCCAAGGGATCCGGGAGACGGAGACCCAGTACTTC
-	TRBV21-1	16	TRBJ1-1	-	CASSKARGHLNTEAFF	TGTGCCAGCAGCAAAGCTCGGGGACATTTGAACACTGAAGCTTTCTTT
-	TRBV6-4	13	TRBJ1-1	-	CASSEGAGTEAFF	TGTGCCAGCAGTGAGGGGGCAGGAACTGAAGCTTTCTTT
TRBD2	TRBV25-1	14	TRBJ2-7	-	CASSESGRVVEQYF	TGTGCCAGCAGTGAGAGCGGGAGGGTGGTCGAGCAGTACTTC
-	TRBV28	15	TRBJ1-6	-	CASSLKGAVDSPLHF	TGTGCCAGCAGTTTAAAGGGAGCAGTCGATTCACCCCTCCACTTT
TRBD1	TRBV5-1	20	TRBJ2-3	-	CASSLAETGGSSGARGTQYF	TGCGCCAGCAGCTTGGCCGAGACAGGGGGGAGTAGCGGCGCCCGGGGTACGCAGTATTTT
TRBD1	TRBV7-8	14	TRBJ2-3	-	CASSLTGSTDTQYF	TGTGCCAGCAGCTTGACAGGGAGCACAGATACGCAGTATTTT
-	TRBV11-3	12	TRBJ2-7	once	CASSSSSYEQYF	TGTGCCAGCAGCTCCAGTTCCTACGAGCAGTACTTC
-	TRBV5-1	16	TRBJ2-3	-	CASSFSIAGSTDTQYF	TGCGCCAGCAGCTTTTCGATAGCTGGGAGCACAGATACGCAGTATTTT
-	TRBV4-2	15	TRBJ2-7	-	CASSQAKGSTYEQYF	TGTGCCAGCAGCCAAGCCAAGGGGTCAACCTACGAGCAGTACTTC
TRBD2	TRBV4-3	18	TRBJ2-7	few	CASSPQALAGPTSYEQYF	TGCGCCAGCAGCCCCCAAGCGCTAGCGGGCCCCACATCCTACGAGCAGTACTTC
-	TRBV7-9	14	TRBJ2-1	once	CASSSQGPWDEQFF	TGTGCCAGCAGCTCGCAGGGGCCCTGGGATGAGCAGTTCTTC
TRBD1	TRBV6-4	13	TRBJ2-7	-	CASTGDRDHEQYF	TGTGCCAGCACTGGGGACAGGGATCACGAGCAGTACTTC
-	TRBV5-1	14	TRBJ2-7	-	CASSLGGNTYEQYF	TGCGCCAGCAGCTTGGGAGGGAATACCTACGAGCAGTACTTC
-	TRBV19	14	TRBJ1-3	-	CASSIANSGNTIYF	TGTGCCAGTAGTATTGCGAACTCTGGAAACACCATATATTTT
TRBD1	TRBV29-1	15	TRBJ1-5	-	CSAARGQGANQPQHF	TGCAGCGCCGCGAGGGGACAGGGGGCAAATCAGCCCCAGCATTTT
-	TRBV7-3	15	TRBJ1-3	-	CASSLFGGAGNTIYF	TGTGCCAGCAGCCTCTTCGGGGGGGCTGGAAACACCATATATTTT
-	TRBV7-3	15	TRBJ1-5	-	CASSLEAGVNQPQHF	TGTGCCAGCAGCTTAGAAGCAGGGGTTAATCAGCCCCAGCATTTT
TRBD2	TRBV28	17	TRBJ2-2	-	CASSLRASGEIPGELFF	TGTGCCAGCAGTTTACGGGCTAGCGGGGAAATTCCCGGGGAGCTGTTTTTT
TRBD1	TRBV7-2	16	TRBJ2-5	-	CASSPRPGQGGETQYF	TGTGCCAGCAGCCCCCGGCCGGGACAGGGCGGCGAGACCCAGTACTTC
-	TRBV9	16	TRBJ2-1	-	CASSPQAASSYNEQFF	TGTGCCAGCAGCCCCCAAGCGGCGAGCTCCTACAATGAGCAGTTCTTC
TRBD2	TRBV11-1	16	TRBJ2-5	-	CASSPDPSGRGETQYF	TGTGCCAGCAGCCCCGACCCTAGCGGGAGAGGTGAGACCCAGTACTTC